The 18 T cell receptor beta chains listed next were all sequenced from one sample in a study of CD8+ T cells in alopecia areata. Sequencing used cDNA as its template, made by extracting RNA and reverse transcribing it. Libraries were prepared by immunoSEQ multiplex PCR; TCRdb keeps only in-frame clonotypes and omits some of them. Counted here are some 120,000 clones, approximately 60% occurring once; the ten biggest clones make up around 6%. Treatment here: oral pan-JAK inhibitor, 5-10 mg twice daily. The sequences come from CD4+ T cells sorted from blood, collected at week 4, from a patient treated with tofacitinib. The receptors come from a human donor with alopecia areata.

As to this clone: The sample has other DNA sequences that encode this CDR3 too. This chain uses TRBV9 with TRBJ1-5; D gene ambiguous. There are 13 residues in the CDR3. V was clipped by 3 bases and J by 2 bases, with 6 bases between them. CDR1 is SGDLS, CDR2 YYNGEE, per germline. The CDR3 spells CASSAHGNQPQHF. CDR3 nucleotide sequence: TGTGCCAGCAGCGCCCACGGCAATCAGCCCCAGCATTTT.

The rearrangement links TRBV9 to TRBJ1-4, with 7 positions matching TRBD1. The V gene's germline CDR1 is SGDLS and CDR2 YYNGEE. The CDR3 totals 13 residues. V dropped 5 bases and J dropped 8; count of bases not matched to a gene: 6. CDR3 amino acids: CASRGQETEKLFF. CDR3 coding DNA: TGTGCCAGCAGAGGACAGGAGACCGAAAAACTGTTTTTT.

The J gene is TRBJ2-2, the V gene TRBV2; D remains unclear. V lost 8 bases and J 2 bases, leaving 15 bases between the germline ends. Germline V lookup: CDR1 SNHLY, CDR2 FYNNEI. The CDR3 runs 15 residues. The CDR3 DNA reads TGTGCCAGCCTTGATGGATCCTTCAACACCGGGGAGCTGTTTTTT. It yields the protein CASLDGSFNTGELFF.

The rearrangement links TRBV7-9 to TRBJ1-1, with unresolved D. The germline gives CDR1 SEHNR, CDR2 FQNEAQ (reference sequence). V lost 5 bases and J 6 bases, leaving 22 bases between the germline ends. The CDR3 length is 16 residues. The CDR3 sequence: CASSAPRMGNLAEAFF. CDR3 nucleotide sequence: TGTGCCAGCAGCGCCCCACGGATGGGGAATTTGGCTGAAGCTTTCTTT.

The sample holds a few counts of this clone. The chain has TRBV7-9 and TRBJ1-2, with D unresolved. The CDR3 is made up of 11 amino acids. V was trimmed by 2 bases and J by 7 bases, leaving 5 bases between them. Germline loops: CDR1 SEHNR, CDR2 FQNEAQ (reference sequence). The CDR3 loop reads CASSLSVGYTF. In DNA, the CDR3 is TGTGCCAGCAGCTTAAGCGTTGGCTACACCTTC. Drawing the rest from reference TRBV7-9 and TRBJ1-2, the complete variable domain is DTGVSQNPRHKITKRGQNVTFRCDPISEHNRLYWYRQTLGQGPEFLTYFQNEAQLEKSRLLSDRFSAERPKGSFSTLEIQRTEQGDSAMYLCASSLSVGYTFGSGTRLTVV.

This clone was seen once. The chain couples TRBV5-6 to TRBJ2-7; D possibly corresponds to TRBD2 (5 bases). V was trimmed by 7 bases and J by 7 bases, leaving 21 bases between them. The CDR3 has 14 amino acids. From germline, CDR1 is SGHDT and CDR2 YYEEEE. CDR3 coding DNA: TGTGCCAGCGAGATCGTGATCCGATCGGGGGAGCAGTACTTC. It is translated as CASEIVIRSGEQYF.

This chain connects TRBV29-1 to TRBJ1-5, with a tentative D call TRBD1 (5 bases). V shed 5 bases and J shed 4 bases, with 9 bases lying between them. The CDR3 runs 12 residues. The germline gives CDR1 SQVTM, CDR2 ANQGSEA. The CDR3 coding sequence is TGCAGCGTTCAGGGCCTTAATCAGCCCCAGCATTTT. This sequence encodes CSVQGLNQPQHF.

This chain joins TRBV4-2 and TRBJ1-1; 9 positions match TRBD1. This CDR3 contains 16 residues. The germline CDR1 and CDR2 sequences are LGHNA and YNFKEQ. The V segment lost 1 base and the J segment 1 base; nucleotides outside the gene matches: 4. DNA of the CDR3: TGTGCCAGCAGCCAAGGGTGGGACAGGGAGAACACTGAAGCTTTCTTT. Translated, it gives CASSQGWDRENTEAFF.

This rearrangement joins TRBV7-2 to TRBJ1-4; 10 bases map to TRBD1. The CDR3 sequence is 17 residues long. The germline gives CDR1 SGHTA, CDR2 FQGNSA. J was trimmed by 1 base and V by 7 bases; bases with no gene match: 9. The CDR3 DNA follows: TGTGCCAGCATCCAACGGGGACAGGGGTTAACTAATGAAAAACTGTTTTTT. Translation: CASIQRGQGLTNEKLFF.

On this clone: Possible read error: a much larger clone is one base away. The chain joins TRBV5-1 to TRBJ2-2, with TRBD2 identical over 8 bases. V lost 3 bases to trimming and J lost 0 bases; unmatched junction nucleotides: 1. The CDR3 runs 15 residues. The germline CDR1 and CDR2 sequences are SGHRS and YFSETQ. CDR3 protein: CASSSTSANTGELFF. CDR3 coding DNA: TGCGCCAGCAGCTCGACTAGCGCGAACACCGGGGAGCTGTTTTTT.

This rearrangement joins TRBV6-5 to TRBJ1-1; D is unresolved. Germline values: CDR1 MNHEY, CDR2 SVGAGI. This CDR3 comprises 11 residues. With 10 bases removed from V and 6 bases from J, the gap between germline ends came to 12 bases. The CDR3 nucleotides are TGTGCCACCTCATTGGGGTCTGAAGCTTTCTTT. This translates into CATSLGSEAFF.

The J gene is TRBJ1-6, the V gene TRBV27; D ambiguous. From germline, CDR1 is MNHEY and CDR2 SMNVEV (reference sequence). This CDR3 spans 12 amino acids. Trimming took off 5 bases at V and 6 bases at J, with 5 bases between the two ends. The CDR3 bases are TGTGCCAGCAGTGGCCCTAATTCACCCCTCCACTTT. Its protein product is CASSGPNSPLHF.

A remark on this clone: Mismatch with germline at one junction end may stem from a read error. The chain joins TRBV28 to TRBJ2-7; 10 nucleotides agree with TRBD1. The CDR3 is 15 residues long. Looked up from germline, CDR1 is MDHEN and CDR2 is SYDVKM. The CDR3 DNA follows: TGTGCCAGCAGTTCCCCTGACAGGGGGCGCGGTAGCGGTGTATTC. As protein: CASSSPDRGRGSGVF.

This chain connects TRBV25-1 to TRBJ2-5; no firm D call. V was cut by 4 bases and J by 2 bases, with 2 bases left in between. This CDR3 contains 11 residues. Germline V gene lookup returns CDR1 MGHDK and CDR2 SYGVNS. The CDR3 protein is CASSGQETQYF. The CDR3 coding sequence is TGTGCCAGCAGTGGACAAGAGACCCAGTACTTC.

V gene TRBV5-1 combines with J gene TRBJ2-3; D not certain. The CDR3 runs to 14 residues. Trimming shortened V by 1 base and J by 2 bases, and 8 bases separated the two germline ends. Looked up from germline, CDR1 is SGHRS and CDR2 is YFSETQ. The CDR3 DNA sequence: TGCGCCAGCAGCTTGCCTGCGGCCACAGATACGCAGTATTTT. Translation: CASSLPAATDTQYF.

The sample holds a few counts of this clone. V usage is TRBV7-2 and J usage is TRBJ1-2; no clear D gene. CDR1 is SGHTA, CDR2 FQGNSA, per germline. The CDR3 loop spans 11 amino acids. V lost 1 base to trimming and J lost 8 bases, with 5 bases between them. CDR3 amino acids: CASSLGLGYTF. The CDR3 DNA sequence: TGTGCCAGCAGCTTAGGTCTCGGCTACACCTTC.

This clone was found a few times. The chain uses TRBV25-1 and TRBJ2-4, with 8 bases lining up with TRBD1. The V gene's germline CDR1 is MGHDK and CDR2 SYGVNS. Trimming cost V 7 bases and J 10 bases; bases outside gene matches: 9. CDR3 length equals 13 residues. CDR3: CASTQTGVTIQYF. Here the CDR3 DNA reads TGTGCCAGCACCCAGACAGGGGTGACTATTCAGTACTTC.

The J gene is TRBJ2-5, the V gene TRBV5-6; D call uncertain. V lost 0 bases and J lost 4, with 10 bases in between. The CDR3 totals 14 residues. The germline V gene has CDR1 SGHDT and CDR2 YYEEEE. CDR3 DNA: TGTGCCAGCAGCTTGGCCTCGGTTCGAGAGACCCAGTACTTC. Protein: CASSLASVRETQYF.